These T cell receptor beta chains were read from a single sample in a study of blood T cell repertoires in COVID-19. Sequencing used immunoSEQ multiplex PCR; TCRdb keeps in-frame clones, though not all of them. The sample yields more than 120,000 clones, over 65% seen once. The material sequenced was peripheral blood. The receptors were gathered from a human donor in a cohort sampled during active COVID-19. The CDR3 runs from the conserved cysteine through the conserved F or W. The D gene is left open where the match is weak. Rows may omit the clone size; those that give it use once, few, many or a size class.

v_call	d_call	j_call	clone_size	cdr3_aa	cdr3_nt
TRBV5-1	TRBD2	TRBJ2-7	.	CASSLLAGGTPDEQYF	TGCGCCAGCAGCTTGTTAGCGGGGGGGACCCCCGACGAGCAGTACTTC
TRBV23-1	.	TRBJ2-1	.	CASTRSPIINEQFF	TGCGCCAGTACACGGAGCCCGATCATCAATGAGCAGTTCTTC
TRBV19	.	TRBJ1-4	few	CASSLGPGIGEKLFF	TGTGCCAGTAGTTTAGGTCCCGGCATCGGGGAAAAACTGTTTTTT
TRBV5-1	TRBD2	TRBJ2-4	.	CASSLLAGLAKNIQYF	TGCGCCAGCAGCTTGCTAGCGGGGTTAGCCAAAAACATTCAGTACTTC
TRBV5-4	TRBD2	TRBJ2-3	.	CASSLGGGTGDTQYF	TGTGCCAGCAGCTTAGGCGGGGGGACGGGAGATACGCAGTATTTT
TRBV4-1	TRBD1	TRBJ1-2	.	CASSQEMAGGLGYTF	TGCGCCAGCAGCCAAGAGATGGCAGGGGGTCTTGGCTACACCTTC
TRBV5-8	.	TRBJ1-3	.	CASEYNGNTIYF	TGTGCCAGCGAGTATAATGGAAACACCATATATTTT
TRBV27	.	TRBJ1-6	.	CASSYYNSPLHF	TGTGCCAGCAGCTACTATAATTCACCCCTCCACTTT
TRBV7-2	TRBD2	TRBJ2-3	once	CASSIASGGVDTQYF	TGTGCCAGCAGCATTGCTAGCGGGGGGGTAGATACGCAGTATTTT
TRBV11-2	.	TRBJ1-1	.	CASSLVDTEAFF	TGTGCCAGCAGCTTAGTAGACACTGAAGCTTTCTTT
TRBV2	.	TRBJ1-2	.	CASSFRVGGYGYTF	TGTGCCAGCAGTTTCAGGGTAGGGGGCTATGGCTACACCTTC
TRBV4-1	.	TRBJ2-1	.	CASSMLLDKYNEQFF	TGCGCCAGCAGCATGCTCTTGGACAAATACAATGAGCAGTTCTTC
TRBV18	TRBD1	TRBJ2-5	.	CASVAGTGTYQETQYF	TGTGCCAGCGTTGCCGGGACAGGGACATACCAAGAGACCCAGTACTTC
TRBV5-1	.	TRBJ1-5	.	CASSFDGGLDQPQHF	TGCGCCAGCAGCTTTGATGGGGGCCTAGACCAGCCCCAGCATTTT
TRBV19	.	TRBJ2-2	few	CASSVQGGNTGELFF	TGTGCCAGTAGTGTCCAGGGGGGGAACACCGGGGAGCTGTTTTTT
TRBV2	.	TRBJ1-5	.	CASSQVNQPQHF	TGTGCCAGCAGTCAAGTAAATCAGCCCCAGCATTTT
TRBV5-1	.	TRBJ2-7	.	CASSLRQSYEQYF	TGCGCCAGCAGCTTGCGACAGTCCTACGAGCAGTACTTC
TRBV3-1/TRBV3-2	TRBD1	TRBJ2-7	.	CASRGRGFADEQYF	TGTGCCAGCAGGGGCAGGGGGTTTGCTGACGAGCAGTACTTC
TRBV12-3/TRBV12-4	.	TRBJ1-3	.	CASSYDTIYF	TGTGCCAGCAGCTACGACACCATATATTTT
TRBV19	TRBD2	TRBJ2-1	.	CASSIELAGMFNEQFF	TGTGCCAGTAGTATAGAACTAGCGGGCATGTTCAATGAGCAGTTCTTC
TRBV7-8	TRBD1	TRBJ2-7	.	CASSHTDRSSYEQYF	TGTGCCAGCAGCCACACGGACAGGAGCTCCTACGAGCAGTACTTC
TRBV6-4	TRBD2	TRBJ2-3	.	CASSDGGTSGSTDTQYF	TGTGCCAGCAGTGACGGGGGAACTAGCGGAAGCACAGATACGCAGTATTTT
TRBV15	.	TRBJ1-5	.	CATSRELQQNQPQHF	TGTGCCACCAGCAGAGAGTTACAGCAGAATCAGCCCCAGCATTTT
TRBV9	.	TRBJ2-3	.	CASSVPTGTGTDTQYF	TGTGCCAGCAGCGTCCCTACAGGGACGGGGACAGATACGCAGTATTTT
TRBV4-2	.	TRBJ1-4	.	CASSQDKTGEKLFF	TGTGCCAGCAGCCAAGATAAGACCGGGGAAAAACTGTTTTTT
TRBV5-4	.	TRBJ1-2	.	CASSLGGGINGYGYTF	TGTGCCAGCAGCTTGGGGGGAGGGATAAATGGCTATGGCTACACCTTC
TRBV19	TRBD1	TRBJ1-5	.	CASSHRGLGQPQHF	TGTGCCAGTAGTCACAGGGGGCTCGGGCAGCCCCAGCATTTT
TRBV19	TRBD1	TRBJ1-2	.	CASSNQGASYGYTF	TGTGCCAGTAGTAACCAGGGGGCGAGCTATGGCTACACCTTC
TRBV7-8	.	TRBJ1-1	.	CASSYGENTEAFF	TGTGCCAGCAGCTACGGGGAGAACACTGAAGCTTTCTTT
TRBV7-2	TRBD2	TRBJ2-7	.	CASSSSSGGAGEQYF	TGTGCCAGCAGCTCCTCTAGCGGGGGGGCCGGGGAGCAGTACTTC
TRBV7-9	TRBD2	TRBJ2-7	.	CASSFGLAGTAYEQYF	TGTGCCAGCAGCTTTGGACTAGCGGGGACCGCCTACGAGCAGTACTTC
TRBV5-5	.	TRBJ2-5	.	CASSKDGGGGETQYF	TGTGCCAGCAGCAAGGATGGCGGCGGTGGAGAGACCCAGTACTTC
TRBV29-1	TRBD2	TRBJ2-5	once	CSVDRLRGGVETQYF	TGCAGCGTTGATCGTCTGCGGGGGGGCGTGGAGACCCAGTACTTC
TRBV9	TRBD2	TRBJ2-1	.	CASSVGTNSYNEQFF	TGTGCCAGCAGCGTCGGGACTAACTCCTACAATGAGCAGTTCTTC
TRBV29-1	.	TRBJ1-4	few	CSVEGRGINEKLFF	TGCAGCGTTGAGGGCCGGGGGATTAATGAAAAACTGTTTTTT
TRBV12-5	TRBD1	TRBJ2-2	.	CASGLVLGQDWTGELFF	TGTGCTAGTGGTTTGGTACTCGGACAGGACTGGACCGGGGAGCTGTTTTTT
TRBV5-1	TRBD2	TRBJ2-7	few	CASSLTSGSSYEQYF	TGCGCCAGCAGCTTAACTAGCGGAAGCTCCTACGAGCAGTACTTC
TRBV6-5	.	TRBJ1-2	once	CASSYLDFTGGYTF	TGTGCCAGCAGTTACTTAGACTTCACGGGTGGCTACACCTTC
TRBV19	TRBD1	TRBJ1-1	.	CASSNVPGQGMVNTEAFF	TGTGCCAGTAGTAACGTCCCGGGACAGGGAATGGTGAACACTGAAGCTTTCTTT
TRBV5-6	.	TRBJ1-4	.	CASSLAGQQLVGEKLFF	TGTGCCAGCAGCTTGGCCGGACAGCAATTGGTCGGTGAAAAACTGTTTTTT
TRBV4-1	TRBD2	TRBJ2-7	.	CASSQDRAGGLSYEQYF	TGCGCCAGCAGCCAAGATCGGGCGGGGGGCCTATCCTACGAGCAGTACTTC
TRBV15	.	TRBJ1-5	few	CATSRVRGQPQHF	TGTGCCACCAGCAGAGTAAGGGGTCAGCCCCAGCATTTT
TRBV28	.	TRBJ2-1	.	CASSLPSSYNEQFF	TGTGCCAGCAGTTTACCGAGCTCCTACAATGAGCAGTTCTTC
TRBV2	TRBD2	TRBJ2-3	.	CASSEGPGGADTQYF	TGTGCCAGCAGTGAAGGGCCTGGGGGGGCAGATACGCAGTATTTT
TRBV5-1	.	TRBJ2-5	few	CASSDRRQIMEETQYF	TGCGCCAGCAGCGACAGGAGACAGATAATGGAGGAGACCCAGTACTTC
TRBV27	.	TRBJ1-1	.	CASSLRGMNTEAFF	TGTGCCAGCAGTTTGCGGGGAATGAACACTGAAGCTTTCTTT
TRBV9	TRBD2	TRBJ2-1	.	CASSPPPDPGLAIGSWGHEQFF	TGTGCCAGCAGCCCGCCCCCCGACCCCGGACTAGCGATTGGATCCTGGGGGCATGAGCAGTTCTTC
TRBV10-3	TRBD1	TRBJ2-2	.	CAISLTGTGNTGELFF	TGTGCCATCAGTCTTACCGGGACAGGGAACACCGGGGAGCTGTTTTTT
TRBV30	.	TRBJ1-1	few	CAWTGVGRTEAFF	TGTGCCTGGACGGGGGTGGGAAGGACTGAAGCTTTCTTT